What follows are 22 T cell receptor beta chains derived from one specimen sequenced in a study of blood T cell repertoires in COVID-19. Assay used: immunoSEQ multiplex PCR; TCRdb lists only in-frame clones, some missing. The repertoire includes roughly 25,000 clones, around 94% of them detected once, and under 5% sits in the top ten. The sample consisted of peripheral blood. These TCRs come from a woman in her forties or fifties with active COVID-19.

The chain recombines TRBV9 with TRBJ2-1, with 8 bases fitting TRBD1. The CDR3 is 15 residues long. Germline V CDR1 and CDR2: SGDLS, YYNGEE. The junction had 7 bases not matched to a gene; V was cut back by 4 bases and J by 4 bases. The DNA of the CDR3 is TGTGCCAGCAGCCCCGGGACAGGCGTTTACAATGAGCAGTTCTTC. As protein: CASSPGTGVYNEQFF.

The rearrangement joins TRBV6-5 to TRBJ1-1, with 11 bases lining up with TRBD1. The CDR3 runs to 16 residues. V dropped 2 bases and J dropped 2; count of bases not matched to a gene: 4. CDR1 and CDR2 (germline): MNHEY, SVGAGI. DNA for the CDR3: TGTGCCAGCAGTTACGTCCGGACAGGGGGCAACACTGAAGCTTTCTTT. Protein: CASSYVRTGGNTEAFF.

CDR3 sequence (DNA): TGTGCCACCAGCAGAGATCGAGCAGGGCCTGCAACTAATGAAAAACTGTTTTTT. This translates into CATSRDRAGPATNEKLFF. The chain joins TRBV15 to TRBJ1-4, with a weak D call TRBD1 (5 bases). The CDR3 has 18 residues. CDR1 and CDR2 (germline): LNHNV, YYDKDF (reference sequence). Trimming pared 0 bases from V and 0 bases from J, leaving 14 bases between.

The chain employs TRBV11-2 and TRBJ1-2, with a possible D match to TRBD1 (5 bases). Germline V gene data show CDR1 as SGHAT and CDR2 as FQNNGV. The CDR3 length is 14 residues. Deletions cut 5 bases from V and 5 bases from J, with 15 bases between. Here the CDR3 reads CASSIQVIGYGYTF. CDR3 sequence (DNA): TGTGCCAGCAGCATACAGGTAATAGGGTATGGCTACACCTTC.

V is TRBV5-8 and J is TRBJ2-1; maybe TRBD2 (5 bases). The germline V gene encodes CDR1 SGHTS and CDR2 YDEGEE. Deletions cut 0 bases from V and 4 bases from J, with 8 bases between. The CDR3 spans 14 residues. Written as DNA, the CDR3 is TGTGCCAGCAGCTTGGGAGGGCGGTACAATGAGCAGTTCTTC. Its translation is CASSLGGRYNEQFF.

This clone was counted a single time. The gene calls are TRBV4-1 and TRBJ2-5; TRBD1 matches at 8 bases. The V gene end was trimmed by 4 bases and the J gene end by 5 bases; junction bases not matched to a gene: 6. Germline V gives CDR1 MGHRA, CDR2 YSYEKL. The length of the CDR3 is 14 residues. CDR3 amino acids: CASSLDRGRETQYF. The CDR3 DNA follows: TGCGCCAGCAGCCTAGACAGGGGACGGGAGACCCAGTACTTC.

This chain links TRBV5-1 with TRBJ1-6; D possibly corresponds to TRBD1 (5 bases). This CDR3 has 16 residues. Per germline, CDR1 SGHRS and CDR2 YFSETQ. V lost 5 bases and J lost 8, with 20 bases in between. Written as DNA, the CDR3 is TGCGCCAGCAGAACAACTCCCGGGGGGGGTGATTCACCCCTCCACTTT. Its protein product is CASRTTPGGGDSPLHF. Full variable domain (remainder filled in from reference TRBV5-1 and TRBJ1-6): KAGVTQTPRYLIKTRGQQVTLSCSPISGHRSVSWYQQTPGQGLQFLFEYFSETQRNKGNFPGRFSGRQFSNSRSEMNVSTLELGDSALYLCASRTTPGGGDSPLHFGNGTRLTVT.

The chain carries TRBV18 and TRBJ1-4; 7 nucleotides line up with TRBD1. Germline CDR1 KGHSH, CDR2 LQKENI. The V gene end was trimmed by 5 bases and the J gene end by 10 bases; junction bases not matched to a gene: 4. This CDR3 has 12 amino acids. The CDR3 sequence is CASSTDRTKLFF. The CDR3 DNA reads TGTGCCAGCTCAACGGACAGGACAAAACTGTTTTTT.

This clone was detected only once. This sequence joins TRBV6-5 and TRBJ2-7; D is uncertain. This CDR3 has 11 residues. Germline V gene lookup returns CDR1 MNHEY and CDR2 SVGAGI. Between the trimmed V and J ends, which lost 2 bases and 6 bases, there was a span of 5 bases. The CDR3 nucleotides are TGTGCCAGCAGTTACAGAGGCGAGCAGTACTTC. This translates into CASSYRGEQYF.

The table lists this clone with a count of one. The V call is TRBV28, the J call TRBJ2-7; maybe TRBD1 (6 bases). This CDR3 spans 15 amino acids. Germline loops: CDR1 MDHEN, CDR2 SYDVKM. V lost 2 bases, J lost 7 bases, and 18 bases lay in between. The CDR3 sequence is CASSLVRGISKEQYV. The CDR3 coding sequence is TGTGCCAGCAGTTTAGTCAGGGGTATTTCGAAAGAGCAGTACGTC.

The rearrangement links TRBV2 to TRBJ2-5; TRBD1 agrees at 9 bases. Per germline, CDR1 SNHLY and CDR2 FYNNEI. The CDR3 spans 15 residues. With V trimmed by 1 base and J by 3 bases, 3 bases remained unmatched. The CDR3 region has the DNA TGTGCCAGCAGTGAAGGGGGACAGGGAAAAGAGACCCAGTACTTC. The encoded protein is CASSEGGQGKETQYF.

The chain is built from TRBV3-1 (or the pseudogene TRBV3-2) and TRBJ2-1; 11 bases line up with TRBD2. The CDR3 spans 16 residues. Germline V gene sequence: CDR1 LGHDT, CDR2 YNNKEL (reference sequence). V lost 2 bases and J lost 6; bases outside the gene matches: 6. CDR3 sequence: CASSQMAGLAANEQFF. The CDR3 DNA reads as TGTGCCAGCAGCCAAATGGCGGGACTAGCGGCCAATGAGCAGTTCTTC.

This clone was observed once. V and J are TRBV7-9 and TRBJ2-7; D is perhaps TRBD1 (5 bases). Germline V gene lookup returns CDR1 SEHNR and CDR2 FQNEAQ (reference sequence). The CDR3 is made up of 14 amino acids. Between the trimmed V and J ends, which lost 1 base and 3 bases, there was a span of 10 bases. The CDR3 DNA reads as TGTGCCAGCAGCTTAGAGGGCAGGGACTACGAGCAGTACTTC. Its translation: CASSLEGRDYEQYF.

This rearrangement joins TRBV27 to TRBJ2-2, with 10 bases lining up with TRBD2. Losses at the gene ends were 2 bases for V and 6 bases for J; bases not matched to a gene: 6. The germline CDR1 and CDR2 sequences are MNHEY and SMNVEV (reference sequence). This CDR3 contains 16 residues. This CDR3 is CASSLGLAGAPGELFF. CDR3 coding DNA: TGTGCCAGCAGTTTAGGTCTAGCGGGAGCCCCCGGGGAGCTGTTTTTT.

The chain combines TRBV5-6 with TRBJ1-5; maybe TRBD1 (6 bases). Germline CDR1 SGHDT, CDR2 YYEEEE. The CDR3 runs to 17 residues. V was pared by 2 bases and J by 3 bases, with 18 bases between. The CDR3 region has the DNA TGTGCCAGCAGCTTATGGGAGGGGGGGAATTTCAATCAGCCCCAGCATTTT. This translates into CASSLWEGGNFNQPQHF.

This chain uses TRBV7-9 with TRBJ2-1; 7 bases fit TRBD2. In germline, CDR1 is SEHNR, CDR2 FQNEAQ (reference sequence). V was clipped by 7 bases and J by 7 bases; unmatched bases: 13. This CDR3 comprises 15 residues. The CDR3 DNA is TGTGCCAGCAAGATACTAGCGACCAATGGGAATGAGCAGTTCTTC. Its translation: CASKILATNGNEQFF.

The chain joins TRBV28 to TRBJ1-4; D remains ambiguous. The CDR3 is 15 residues long. CDR1 is MDHEN and CDR2 is SYDVKM in the germline V gene. The V end lost 4 bases, the J end lost 0 bases, and 9 bases lay between the germline ends. CDR3 amino acids: CASSSASATNEKLFF. CDR3 nucleotide sequence: TGTGCCAGCAGTTCAGCGTCTGCAACTAATGAAAAACTGTTTTTT. Full variable domain (outside the CDR3, taken from reference TRBV28 and TRBJ1-4): DVKVTQSSRYLVKRTGEKVFLECVQDMDHENMFWYRQDPGLGLRLIYFSYDVKMKEKGDIPEGYSVSREKKERFSLILESASTNQTSMYLCASSSASATNEKLFFGSGTQLSVL.

The gene calls are TRBV5-1 and TRBJ2-3, with 13 bases fitting TRBD2. CDR1 and CDR2 from the germline V gene are SGHRS and YFSETQ. The length of the CDR3 is 17 residues. Trimming took 3 bases from V and 3 from J; bases not matched to a gene: 7. This chain's CDR3 is CASSWGTSGEKTDTQYF. DNA for the CDR3: TGCGCCAGCAGCTGGGGGACTAGCGGGGAGAAGACAGATACGCAGTATTTT. Supplemented by reference TRBV5-1 and TRBJ2-3, the full variable domain reads KAGVTQTPRYLIKTRGQQVTLSCSPISGHRSVSWYQQTPGQGLQFLFEYFSETQRNKGNFPGRFSGRQFSNSRSEMNVSTLELGDSALYLCASSWGTSGEKTDTQYFGPGTRLTVL.

The V call is TRBV2, the J call TRBJ2-2; D is unresolved. Germline V gives CDR1 SNHLY, CDR2 FYNNEI. The V and J ends lost 6 bases and 1 base respectively, with 9 bases between them. The CDR3 is made up of 14 amino acids. The CDR3 sequence: CASSNTRNTGELFF. The CDR3 DNA is TGTGCCAGCAGCAACACCAGGAACACCGGGGAGCTGTTTTTT.

In its sample, this clone was seen once. The rearrangement uses TRBV7-6 and TRBJ1-2, with 11 bases matching TRBD1. V lost 1 base, J lost 2 bases, and 6 bases stayed unmatched. Germline values: CDR1 SGHVS, CDR2 FNYEAQ. The length of the CDR3 is 17 residues. CDR3 protein: CASSLDRDRGMNYGYTF. The CDR3 DNA reads TGTGCCAGCAGCTTAGACCGGGACAGGGGGATGAACTATGGCTACACCTTC.

The chain uses TRBV2 and TRBJ2-3, with D hard to call. Germline lookup yields CDR1 SNHLY and CDR2 FYNNEI. Trimming took off 4 bases at V and 9 bases at J, with 11 bases between the two ends. The CDR3 has 12 amino acids. This CDR3 is CASSVEEITQYF. DNA for the CDR3: TGTGCCAGCAGTGTAGAGGAAATAACGCAGTATTTT.

The V and J genes are TRBV25-1 and TRBJ2-3; no clear D. The V and J ends lost 5 bases and 4 bases respectively, with 4 bases between them. This CDR3 region has 11 residues. CDR1 and CDR2 (germline): MGHDK, SYGVNS. DNA of the CDR3: TGTGCCAGCAGTTTCTCAGATACGCAGTATTTT. Translation gives CASSFSDTQYF.